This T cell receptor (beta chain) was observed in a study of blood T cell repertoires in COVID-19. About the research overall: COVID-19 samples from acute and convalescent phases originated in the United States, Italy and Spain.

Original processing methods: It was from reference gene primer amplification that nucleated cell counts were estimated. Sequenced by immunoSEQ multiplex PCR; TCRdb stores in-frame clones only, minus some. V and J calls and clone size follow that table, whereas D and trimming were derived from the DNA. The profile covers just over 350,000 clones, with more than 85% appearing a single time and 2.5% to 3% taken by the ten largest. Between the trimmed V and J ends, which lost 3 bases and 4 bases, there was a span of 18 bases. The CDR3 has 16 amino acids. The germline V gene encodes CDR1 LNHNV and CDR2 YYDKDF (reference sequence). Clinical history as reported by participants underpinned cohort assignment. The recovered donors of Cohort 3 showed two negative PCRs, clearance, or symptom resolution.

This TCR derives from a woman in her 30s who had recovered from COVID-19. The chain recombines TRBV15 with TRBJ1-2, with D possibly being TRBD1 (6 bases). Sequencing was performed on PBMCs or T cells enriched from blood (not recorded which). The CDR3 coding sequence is TGTGCCACCAGCAGGGAAGGTCCTAGGACAGTCTATGGCTACACCTTC. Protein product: CATSREGPRTVYGYTF.